This T cell receptor beta chain was found in a study of blood T cell repertoires in COVID-19. Study as a whole: From T cells, B-cell-depleted T cells, or PBMCs came the material, which was cDNA or gDNA.

The length of the CDR3 is 16 residues. With V trimmed by 4 bases and J by 0 bases, 7 bases remained unmatched. Germline lookup yields CDR1 SGHTA and CDR2 FQGTGA. In the original analysis: By means of reference gene primer amplification, nucleated cell counts were estimated. TCRdb's table, derived via immunoSEQ multiplex PCR, lists solely in-frame clones and lacks some. The D gene and trimming were derived from the DNA, and the V and J assignments and clone size from that table. The sample carries under 300,000 clones, more than 60% recorded once. This TCR came from a woman between 40 and 55 years old with active or convalescent COVID-19. The sequenced material came from peripheral blood. V and J are TRBV7-3 and TRBJ2-3; the match to TRBD1 covers 7 bases. CDR3 coding DNA: TGTGCCAGCAGCTCAAGACAGGGATTAAGCACAGATACGCAGTATTTT. Translating it yields CASSSRQGLSTDTQYF. Full variable domain (outside the CDR3, taken from reference TRBV7-3 and TRBJ2-3): GAGVSQTPSNKVTEKGKYVELRCDPISGHTALYWYRQSLGQGPEFLIYFQGTGAADDSGLPNDRFFAVRPEGSVSTLKIQRTERGDSAVYLCASSSRQGLSTDTQYFGPGTRLTVL.